The clone carrying this T cell receptor beta chain showed up many times. Its antigen remains unidentified. The sample comes from a study of T cells after posttransplantation cyclophosphamide. Here immunoSEQ multiplex PCR was the method, and the copy in TCRdb shows in-frame clones only, minus some. The sample yields some 39,000 clones, without any singletons. On the day of bone marrow donation, the related graft donor provided peripheral blood. Findings and caveats of the study: TRB clonality was highly associated with recipient CMV seropositivity and reactivation. Donor-recipient repertoire similarity was low at 1-2 months, rising over year one. Blood and skin or GI T cell repertoires showed limited TRB overlap.

Germline V gene sequence: CDR1 SEHNR, CDR2 FQNEAQ (reference sequence). V lost 3 bases, J lost 5 bases, and 7 bases stayed unmatched. The CDR3 covers 15 residues. V is TRBV7-9 and J is TRBJ2-7; 10 positions agree with TRBD1. This TCR came from a girl aged 10 to 17 in good health, CMV-negative, and a related stem cell transplant donor. Material for sequencing was PBMCs. The CDR3 here is CASSFTGTGVHEQYF. As DNA, the CDR3 is TGTGCCAGCAGCTTCACCGGGACAGGGGTTCACGAGCAGTACTTC.